A selection of T cell receptor beta chains follows, all from one sample in a study of T cell responses to AZD1222 COVID-19 vaccine. Sequencing was performed with immunoSEQ multiplex PCR; in TCRdb, only in-frame clones are kept and a portion is missing. The top ten hold 0.9% to 1.2% of the sample, which has under 150,000 clones, around 93% seen once. The sample in question was peripheral blood, obtained on day 0 of AZD1222 vaccination. These TCRs come from an adult in good health. CDR3s include the opening cysteine and the closing phenylalanine or tryptophan. The D gene is left open where the match is weak. Clone size is shown for a subset of rows, as once, few, many or a class of expanded clone.

abundance | j_gene | d_gene | v_gene | CDR3nt | CDR3aa
NA | TRBJ2-5 | NA | TRBV5-1 | TGCGCCAGCAGTTATCGACGAGAGACCCAGTACTTC | CASSYRRETQYF
NA | TRBJ1-1 | NA | TRBV5-4 | TGTGCCAGCAGCTTCACAGAGAACACTGAAGCTTTCTTT | CASSFTENTEAFF
NA | TRBJ2-1 | TRBD1 | TRBV30 | TGTGCCTGGAGTGCCCTTCAGGCAGGGGGATATGAGCAGTTCTTC | CAWSALQAGGYEQFF
NA | TRBJ2-7 | NA | TRBV11-3 | TGTGCCAGCAGCCCTACCGGCCAGGGCCACGAGCAGTACTTC | CASSPTGQGHEQYF
NA | TRBJ1-2 | NA | TRBV2 | TGTGCCAGCACCGACAGGCCCCTAGGCTACACCTTC | CASTDRPLGYTF
NA | TRBJ1-2 | TRBD1 | TRBV28 | TGTGCCAGCAGAAACAGACAGGGAGACACCTTC | CASRNRQGDTF
NA | TRBJ1-5 | NA | TRBV12-3/TRBV12-4 | TGTGCCAGCAGTTTAATCCGAGATCAGCCCCAGCATTTT | CASSLIRDQPQHF
once | TRBJ2-7 | TRBD1 | TRBV5-1 | TGCGCCAGCAGCTTGGGAGGGACAGCGTCCTACGAGCAGTACTTC | CASSLGGTASYEQYF
NA | TRBJ2-2 | TRBD2 | TRBV20-1 | TGCAGTGCTAGTGGACTAGCGGAAAGAAACACCGGGGAGCTGTTTTTT | CSASGLAERNTGELFF
NA | TRBJ2-2 | NA | TRBV28 | TGTGCCAGCAGTCACCCCGACAGACTCAACACCGGGGAGCTGTTTTTT | CASSHPDRLNTGELFF
NA | TRBJ1-1 | NA | TRBV12-5 | TGTGCTAGTGGTTGGGGGGGTGTACAGGAAGTTAACACTGAAGCTTTCTTT | CASGWGGVQEVNTEAFF
NA | TRBJ1-2 | NA | TRBV11-2 | TGTGCCAGCAGCTTAGAATCGGCGGCTGGCTATGGCTACACCTTC | CASSLESAAGYGYTF
NA | TRBJ2-6 | NA | TRBV6-5 | TGTGCCAGCAAACATTCTGGGGCCAACGTCCTGACTTTC | CASKHSGANVLTF
NA | TRBJ1-2 | NA | TRBV6-1 | TGTGCCAGCAGTGACGCGGGAAACTATGGCTACACCTTC | CASSDAGNYGYTF
once | TRBJ2-1 | TRBD2 | TRBV5-1 | TGCGCCAGCAGGCTAGCGGCAACCCGCCATGAGCAGTTCTTC | CASRLAATRHEQFF
NA | TRBJ1-3 | NA | TRBV5-1 | TGCGCCAGCAGCTTGGGTTGGGACGGAGCTGGAAACACCATATATTTT | CASSLGWDGAGNTIYF
NA | TRBJ1-1 | NA | TRBV28 | TGTGCCAGCACCCACGGGGCAGGGCGAGGGAACACTGAAGCTTTCTTT | CASTHGAGRGNTEAFF
NA | TRBJ1-5 | NA | TRBV27 | TGTGCCAGCATCAAAAAGCGGGGAAGATGTCAGCCCCAGCATTTT | CASIKKRGRCQPQHF
NA | TRBJ2-1 | TRBD2 | TRBV27 | TGTGCCAGCAGTCCCACTAGCGGGACGAAGGAGTTCTTC | CASSPTSGTKEFF
NA | TRBJ2-7 | NA | TRBV5-4 | TGTGCCAGCAGCTTGCAAGATACCTACGAGCAGTACTTC | CASSLQDTYEQYF
NA | TRBJ2-5 | NA | TRBV10-3 | TGTGCCATCAGTGAGTCGACGGCCGCTGGGGAGACCCAGTACTTC | CAISESTAAGETQYF
NA | TRBJ2-7 | NA | TRBV25-1 | TGTGCCAGCAGTGACCCCGGTGGATCCTACGAGCAGTACTTC | CASSDPGGSYEQYF
NA | TRBJ1-5 | TRBD1 | TRBV2 | TGTGCCAGCACCATGCCACAGGGGGAGGGCAATCAGCCCCAGCATTTT | CASTMPQGEGNQPQHF
NA | TRBJ2-5 | NA | TRBV28 | TGTGCCAGCAGTGATGCCCAGAGCGGACGAGAGACCCAGTACTTC | CASSDAQSGRETQYF
NA | TRBJ1-2 | NA | TRBV11-2 | TGTGCCAGCAGCCGAAGGGGAGGCTACACCTTC | CASSRRGGYTF
NA | TRBJ1-3 | NA | TRBV4-1 | TGCGCCAGCAGCGCACCACAGAGGGACTCTGGAAACACCATATATTTT | CASSAPQRDSGNTIYF
NA | TRBJ1-2 | NA | TRBV7-3 | TGTGCCAGCAGCTCTACAGGGCTCGACTATGGCTACACCTTC | CASSSTGLDYGYTF
NA | TRBJ1-1 | TRBD1 | TRBV5-1 | TGCGCCAGCAGCTTCTTACAGGGGGGTGACACTGAAGCTTTCTTT | CASSFLQGGDTEAFF
NA | TRBJ2-1 | NA | TRBV7-7 | TGTGCTAGCAGCCCGAGGGGCTACAGCTCCTACAATGAGCAGTTCTTC | CASSPRGYSSYNEQFF
NA | TRBJ2-3 | NA | TRBV18 | TGTGCCAGCGCTAAAAACCCACTCAACGACCTAGATACGCAGTATTTT | CASAKNPLNDLDTQYF
NA | TRBJ1-3 | NA | TRBV5-1 | TGCGCCAGCAGCGTCGAACGAGGGGTCTCTGGAAACACCATATATTTT | CASSVERGVSGNTIYF
NA | TRBJ2-1 | NA | TRBV21-1 | TGTGCCAGCGGGCGGGAAAACAATGAGCAGTTCTTC | CASGRENNEQFF
NA | TRBJ1-1 | TRBD1 | TRBV6-2/TRBV6-3 | TGTGCCAGCAGTTATTGGGACAGGGACTTAGACACTGAAGCTTTCTTT | CASSYWDRDLDTEAFF
NA | TRBJ2-1 | NA | TRBV5-4 | TGTGCCAGCAGCCTGAGGAATGAGCAGTTCTTC | CASSLRNEQFF
NA | TRBJ1-1 | TRBD1 | TRBV18 | TGTGCCAGCTCCCCTACCCCGACAGGGAAAGACACTGAAGCTTTCTTT | CASSPTPTGKDTEAFF
NA | TRBJ2-7 | TRBD1 | TRBV19 | TGTGCCAGTAGTCCCGGGACAGGGATTTCCTACGAGCAGTACTTC | CASSPGTGISYEQYF
NA | TRBJ1-5 | NA | TRBV7-9 | TGTGCCAGCAGTTCGCAGGGGAAGGGCAATCAGCCCCAGCATTTT | CASSSQGKGNQPQHF
NA | TRBJ2-1 | TRBD2 | TRBV11-3 | TGTGCCAGCAGTACCGGGGGGGAGGGCCTCGACAATGAGCAGTTCTTC | CASSTGGEGLDNEQFF
NA | TRBJ2-1 | TRBD2 | TRBV18 | TGTGCCAGCTCACTATCTGCGGGAGGGTACAATGAGCAGTTCTTC | CASSLSAGGYNEQFF
NA | TRBJ1-5 | NA | TRBV19 | TGTGCCAGTAGCAGACCAGGGTTACTATTGTCCCAGCATTTT | CASSRPGLLLSQHF
NA | TRBJ1-5 | NA | TRBV19 | TGTGCCAGTAGTATATGGGGGTTCGGTCAGCCCCAGCATTTT | CASSIWGFGQPQHF
NA | TRBJ1-6 | NA | TRBV11-2 | TGTGCCAGCAGCTACGCTCCCCTCCGGGGTTCACCCCTCCACTTT | CASSYAPLRGSPLHF
NA | TRBJ1-3 | NA | TRBV6-5 | TGTGCCAGCAGTCCCCAGGGGTTTGGAAACACCATATATTTT | CASSPQGFGNTIYF
NA | TRBJ1-1 | NA | TRBV2 | TGTGCCAGCAGTGACCCGGGGGGCACTGAAGCTTTCTTT | CASSDPGGTEAFF
NA | TRBJ2-1 | NA | TRBV6-5 | TGTGCCAGCGATCGGGACAATGAGCAGTTCTTC | CASDRDNEQFF